Described below is a single T cell receptor (beta chain) sequence and its context. TRB was amplified from around 0.25 ug of peripheral blood genomic DNA per sample. This sample is drawn from a study of T cell clusters in autoimmune cytopenias. Study at large: Healthy control donors averaged around 55 years of age, with a median of approximately 63 years.

TRB rearrangements were amplified by touch-down multiplex PCR with mixed TRB-A/B primers. Following a re-call of the multiplex PCR reads, TCRdb has one entry per CDR3 protein and lacks DNA. The sample shows 10,000 to 15,000 distinct CDR3 sequences, and 23% sits with its ten largest clones. There are 15 residues in the CDR3. These data were likewise used in another study, on T cell repertoires in aging, cancer and after chemotherapy. According to that study: Healthy donor repertoires were recorded over several months to years and showed clear clonal overlap.

V is TRBV12-3 or TRBV12-4 and J is TRBJ1-5; the D call of TRBD1 rests on TCRdb alone, since no DNA is present to check it. Material for sequencing was peripheral blood. The sequence came from a human donor in good health. CDR3 sequence: CASSLGDRGLQPQHF.